Listed below are T cell receptor beta chains from one sample, sequenced in a study of blood T cells in healthy people across ages. TCRdb re-derived calls from the 5' RACE reads in MiXCR, one entry per CDR3 protein. The sample holds about 1.4 million distinct CDR3 sequences, approximately 60% seen once. Sequencing was done on a sample of blood. Receptor source: a man aged 18 to 30 in good health. Both conserved end residues are part of each CDR3. The D gene is left open where the match is weak. The size of a clone is reported for some rows only, either as once, few or many, or as a class for expanded clones.

D gene	clone size	V gene	J gene	CDR3 length	CDR3 protein	CDR3 DNA
TRBD2	few	TRBV27	TRBJ2-1	16	CASSVLSGGPVNEQFF	TGTGCCAGCAGTGTACTTAGCGGGGGGCCAGTTAATGAGCAGTTCTTC
TRBD1	.	TRBV7-9	TRBJ1-1	13	CASRETGVTEAFF	TGTGCCAGCAGGGAGACAGGGGTGACTGAAGCTTTCTTT
TRBD2	few	TRBV9	TRBJ2-7	14	CASSVGGGAYEQYF	TGTGCCAGCAGCGTAGGCGGGGGGGCCTACGAGCAGTACTTC
TRBD2	.	TRBV6-5	TRBJ2-3	21	CASSYSLSLAGGNPDTDTQYF	TGTGCCAGCAGTTACTCGCTGTCTCTAGCGGGGGGAAACCCCGACACAGATACGCAGTATTTT
.	.	TRBV21-1	TRBJ2-5	17	CASSFTNIAVVQETQYF	TGTGCCAGCAGCTTTACAAATATTGCAGTCGTACAAGAGACCCAGTACTTC
.	once	TRBV25-1	TRBJ2-3	14	CASSDQGDADTQYF	TGTGCCAGCAGTGACCAAGGGGACGCGGATACGCAGTATTTT
.	.	TRBV28	TRBJ2-7	16	CASSVPGQSYPHEQYF	TGTGCCAGCAGTGTACCGGGACAAAGCTACCCCCACGAGCAGTACTTC
.	.	TRBV14	TRBJ1-2	19	CASSEQGNSESLLNYGYTF	TGTGCCAGCAGCGAACAAGGGAATTCAGAGTCACTCCTTAACTATGGCTACACCTTC
TRBD2	.	TRBV7-2	TRBJ2-1	15	CASSFGGNSYNEQFF	TGTGCCAGCAGCTTCGGGGGGAACTCCTACAATGAGCAGTTCTTC
.	.	TRBV20-1	TRBJ2-7	14	CSASRSDSSYEQYF	TGCAGTGCTAGTCGGAGCGACAGCTCCTACGAGCAGTACTTC
.	.	TRBV5-1	TRBJ2-5	15	CASSSEPTGRKTQYF	TGCGCCAGCAGCTCTGAGCCGACAGGCAGGAAGACCCAGTACTTC
TRBD1	.	TRBV12-3/TRBV12-4	TRBJ1-5	14	CASSLIGQGQPQHF	TGTGCCAGCAGTTTAATAGGACAGGGCCAGCCCCAGCATTTT
.	.	TRBV24-1	TRBJ1-1	14	CATSDHGTVFEAFF	TGTGCCACCAGTGACCACGGGACGGTTTTTGAAGCTTTCTTT
.	.	TRBV11-2	TRBJ2-7	15	CASSDRTKSSYEQYF	TGTGCCAGCAGCGATAGGACGAAGAGCTCCTACGAGCAGTACTTC
.	.	TRBV6-5	TRBJ2-7	16	CASSYSSRTEDYEQYF	TGTGCCAGCAGTTACTCGAGTAGGACAGAAGACTACGAGCAGTACTTC
.	.	TRBV4-3	TRBJ1-6	15	CASSQDGIVNSPLHF	TGCGCCAGCAGCCAAGATGGAATCGTCAATTCACCCCTCCACTTT
.	.	TRBV15	TRBJ1-1	11	CATKGVHEAFF	TGTGCCACCAAGGGGGTTCATGAAGCTTTCTTT
TRBD2	few	TRBV15	TRBJ2-1	18	CATKARGLAGSSYNEQFF	TGTGCCACCAAGGCGCGGGGACTAGCGGGGAGCTCCTACAATGAGCAGTTCTTC
.	.	TRBV12-5	TRBJ2-6	16	CASGLVRGTGANVLTF	TGTGCTAGTGGTTTGGTACGAGGTACTGGGGCCAACGTCCTGACTTTC
.	.	TRBV12-3/TRBV12-4	TRBJ2-7	13	CASSFGPTREQYF	TGTGCCAGTAGTTTCGGGCCCACGAGGGAGCAGTACTTC
TRBD1	.	TRBV5-1	TRBJ2-3	14	CAGGAWGQEDTQYF	TGCGCCGGCGGCGCTTGGGGACAGGAAGATACGCAGTATTTT
TRBD2	.	TRBV29-1	TRBJ2-3	19	CSAHDPLAGASMSTDTQYF	TGCAGCGCCCATGACCCTCTAGCGGGAGCCTCGATGAGCACAGATACGCAGTATTTT
.	once	TRBV29-1	TRBJ1-4	15	CSVGDRRGANEKLFF	TGCAGCGTGGGGGATAGGAGAGGAGCTAATGAAAAACTGTTTTTT
.	.	TRBV7-2	TRBJ1-1	15	CASSFQDTLNTEAFF	TGTGCCAGCAGCTTCCAGGATACCCTGAACACTGAAGCTTTCTTT
TRBD1	.	TRBV27	TRBJ2-7	14	CASSLGTGYGEQYF	TGTGCCAGCAGTTTAGGGACAGGTTACGGGGAGCAGTACTTC
.	.	TRBV5-1	TRBJ2-5	15	CASSRDWGGGETQYF	TGCGCCAGCAGCCGGGACTGGGGCGGAGGGGAGACCCAGTACTTC
.	.	TRBV6-6	TRBJ1-5	16	CASSWSSGALHQPQHF	TGTGCCAGCAGTTGGAGTTCGGGGGCCCTACATCAGCCCCAGCATTTT
.	.	TRBV7-9	TRBJ1-2	13	CASSDGRQYGYTF	TGTGCCAGCAGCGACGGACGGCAGTATGGCTACACCTTC
.	few	TRBV30	TRBJ2-3	11	CAWSVGDTQYF	TGTGCCTGGAGTGTCGGGGATACGCAGTATTTT
.	.	TRBV4-2	TRBJ2-5	19	CASSQRGQRTLGNQETQYF	TGTGCCAGCAGCCAACGTGGGCAGAGGACTCTCGGAAACCAAGAGACCCAGTACTTC
TRBD2	.	TRBV10-3	TRBJ2-5	13	CASSASGKETQYF	TGTGCCAGCAGTGCCAGCGGGAAAGAGACCCAGTACTTC
.	.	TRBV20-1	TRBJ2-3	14	CSARRRGNTDTQYF	TGCAGTGCTAGGCGGCGGGGAAACACAGATACGCAGTATTTT
.	.	TRBV29-1	TRBJ2-7	16	CCVVGQRTGTYYEQYF	TGCTGCGTTGTGGGACAGCGAACCGGGACTTATTACGAGCAGTACTTC
TRBD1	few	TRBV2	TRBJ2-7	12	CAEGQGNYEQYF	TGTGCGGAGGGACAGGGTAACTACGAGCAGTACTTC
TRBD1	.	TRBV5-8	TRBJ2-3	15	CASISQGDETDTQYF	TGTGCCAGCATCTCTCAGGGGGATGAAACAGATACGCAGTATTTT
.	.	TRBV15	TRBJ2-3	15	CATSRSYRHTDTQYF	TGTGCCACCAGCAGATCATACAGGCACACAGATACGCAGTATTTT
TRBD2	.	TRBV14	TRBJ2-3	13	CASSRSGRDTQYF	TGTGCCAGCAGCCGCTCCGGGAGGGATACGCAGTATTTT